This entry concerns a single T cell receptor (beta chain). The antigen is undetermined. The source of the sample is a study of shared clonotypes between healthy human individuals. Study results and limitations: Generation probabilities were higher for clonotypes shared across all four sorted-subset donors than for unshared ones.

Germline V gene lookup returns CDR1 SGHRS and CDR2 YFSETQ. This CDR3 has 16 amino acids. The V segment lost 3 bases and the J segment 1 base; nucleotides outside the gene matches: 4. The study separated CD4+ cells into CD45RA+ naive and CD45RA-negative memory subsets. Generated by immunoSEQ multiplex PCR, the TCRdb table keeps only in-frame clones and is missing some. The table lists around 2.3 million clones, 95% of them singletons. The sequenced sample consisted of naive CD4+ T cells sorted from blood. Subset defined: CD45RA+ positively selected. This sequence originates from a man younger than 30 in good health. The chain couples TRBV5-1 to TRBJ2-3, with TRBD2 identical over 11 bases. CDR3 DNA: TGCGCCAGCAGCTGGGGACTAGCGGACCGCACAGATACGCAGTATTTT. This encodes CASSWGLADRTDTQYF.